This record concerns one T cell receptor beta chain sequence. The data are from a study of blood T cell repertoires in COVID-19. Authors' data handling: By means of reference gene primer amplification, nucleated cell counts were estimated. The assay was immunoSEQ multiplex PCR, and TCRdb's table has in-frame clones only and misses some. V and J calls and clone size come straight from that table; D and trimming were deduced from the DNA. The data contain roughly 200,000 clones, around 79% of them singletons. The receptor was isolated from a middle-aged man who had recovered from COVID-19. Sequences were obtained from peripheral blood.

CDR3 in amino acids: CASSHTERRNNYGYTF. CDR3 sequence (DNA): TGCGCCAGCAGCCACACAGAGAGACGCAATAACTATGGCTACACCTTC. This rearrangement joins TRBV4-1 to TRBJ1-2; D is unresolved. Germline CDR1 and CDR2: MGHRA and YSYEKL. The V end was cut by 3 bases, the J end by 1 base, with 15 bases between. The CDR3 runs to 16 residues.